This T cell receptor (beta chain) was sequenced during a study of cytomegalovirus exposure and HLA in healthy donors. Looking at the study overall: The study's early data release held about 77 million unique TCRs from HLA-typed donors.

The study ran its PCR with 60 Vbeta and 13 Jbeta primers. TCRdb's table, derived via immunoSEQ multiplex PCR, lists solely in-frame clones and lacks some. The data show about 170,000 clones, roughly four fifths seen once. Sample: PBMCs. This clonotype originated in a woman aged 25 to 39 in good health and CMV-seropositive.

The CDR3 region is CASSRSTGDEKLFF. The CDR3 bases are TGTGCCAGCTCACGCTCGACAGGGGACGAAAAACTGTTTTTT. The chain recombines TRBV18 with TRBJ1-4; 8 bases are shared with TRBD1. The CDR3 runs to 14 residues. Germline V gives CDR1 KGHSH, CDR2 LQKENI. The ends lost 4 bases at V and 8 bases at J; junction bases unmatched: 6.